These T cell receptor beta chains were read from a single sample in a study of control samples from healthy donors and cancer patients. The assay was immunoSEQ multiplex PCR, and TCRdb's table has in-frame clones only and misses some. The data hold 50,000 to 75,000 clones, with nearly 90% observed a single time. Sequencing was performed on PBMCs. All receptors come from a man aged 55 to 70 with colorectal cancer. CDR3s include the opening cysteine and the closing phenylalanine or tryptophan. The order of the fields is D gene, J gene, V gene, clone size, CDR3 protein, CDR3 DNA. D genes are given only for firm matches. Expanded clones are given a class, and other clones once, few, many or no size at all.

d_gene: .
j_gene: TRBJ2-7
v_gene: TRBV7-3
abundance: .
CDR3aa: CASSLGPTGTYEQYF
CDR3nt: TGTGCCAGCAGCTTAGGGCCGACAGGAACCTACGAGCAGTACTTC

d_gene: .
j_gene: TRBJ1-2
v_gene: TRBV30
abundance: .
CDR3aa: CAWSPGTSYGYTF
CDR3nt: TGTGCCTGGAGCCCGGGAACGAGCTATGGCTACACCTTC

d_gene: TRBD2
j_gene: TRBJ2-3
v_gene: TRBV10-2
abundance: .
CDR3aa: CASSESVGLAGSLDTQYF
CDR3nt: TGCGCCAGCAGTGAGTCGGTCGGACTAGCGGGGTCCTTGGATACGCAGTATTTT

d_gene: .
j_gene: TRBJ2-7
v_gene: TRBV7-2
abundance: .
CDR3aa: CASSPFRLYEQYF
CDR3nt: TGTGCCAGCAGCCCGTTCCGTCTCTACGAGCAGTACTTC

d_gene: .
j_gene: TRBJ2-1
v_gene: TRBV5-5
abundance: .
CDR3aa: CASSLAQPNEQFF
CDR3nt: TGTGCCAGCAGCTTGGCCCAGCCCAATGAGCAGTTCTTC

d_gene: TRBD1
j_gene: TRBJ1-1
v_gene: TRBV19
abundance: .
CDR3aa: CASTIGQGNTEAFF
CDR3nt: TGTGCCAGTACCATAGGACAGGGGAACACTGAAGCTTTCTTT

d_gene: TRBD1
j_gene: TRBJ2-7
v_gene: TRBV11-2
abundance: .
CDR3aa: CASSLETGAPLEQYF
CDR3nt: TGTGCCAGCAGCTTAGAGACAGGGGCCCCCCTCGAGCAGTACTTC

d_gene: .
j_gene: TRBJ2-1
v_gene: TRBV5-4
abundance: .
CDR3aa: CASSSEPGIIYNEQFF
CDR3nt: TGTGCCAGCAGCTCGGAACCCGGGATCATTTACAATGAGCAGTTCTTC

d_gene: .
j_gene: TRBJ1-6
v_gene: TRBV5-4
abundance: .
CDR3aa: CASSLWTRTRGALHF
CDR3nt: TGTGCCAGCAGCTTGTGGACCCGGACGAGGGGGGCCCTCCACTTT

d_gene: .
j_gene: TRBJ2-4
v_gene: TRBV6-5
abundance: .
CDR3aa: CASSYRSSSAIQYF
CDR3nt: TGTGCCAGCAGTTACCGGAGTAGCTCGGCCATTCAGTACTTC

d_gene: .
j_gene: TRBJ2-3
v_gene: TRBV19
abundance: .
CDR3aa: CASRRGGYTDTQYF
CDR3nt: TGTGCCTCCCGAAGGGGGGGGTACACAGATACGCAGTATTTT

d_gene: .
j_gene: TRBJ1-1
v_gene: TRBV16
abundance: few
CDR3aa: CASSQSPGMNTEAFF
CDR3nt: TGTGCCAGCAGCCAATCCCCAGGGATGAACACTGAAGCTTTCTTT

d_gene: TRBD2
j_gene: TRBJ2-3
v_gene: TRBV5-4
abundance: .
CDR3aa: CASSKVSGGATDTQYF
CDR3nt: TGTGCCAGCAGCAAGGTTAGCGGGGGGGCGACAGATACGCAGTATTTT

d_gene: TRBD1
j_gene: TRBJ1-4
v_gene: TRBV10-2
abundance: .
CDR3aa: CASSDLGTGGEKLFF
CDR3nt: TGCGCCAGCAGTGATCTTGGGACAGGGGGCGAAAAACTGTTTTTT

d_gene: .
j_gene: TRBJ2-3
v_gene: TRBV6-5
abundance: medium-sized
CDR3aa: CATRTRGSTDTQYF
CDR3nt: TGTGCCACCCGAACTAGGGGTAGCACAGATACGCAGTATTTT

d_gene: .
j_gene: TRBJ2-3
v_gene: TRBV19
abundance: .
CDR3aa: CASRQQGTDTQYF
CDR3nt: TGTGCCAGTAGACAGCAAGGCACAGATACGCAGTATTTT

d_gene: .
j_gene: TRBJ2-2
v_gene: TRBV2
abundance: .
CDR3aa: CATSEDRTGELFF
CDR3nt: TGTGCCACCTCTGAGGACAGAACCGGGGAGCTGTTTTTT

d_gene: .
j_gene: TRBJ2-1
v_gene: TRBV7-2
abundance: .
CDR3aa: CASSGPGISGGQFF
CDR3nt: TGTGCCAGCAGCGGGCCGGGGATAAGCGGTGGGCAGTTCTTC

d_gene: TRBD1
j_gene: TRBJ1-4
v_gene: TRBV27
abundance: .
CDR3aa: CASSWGQGREKLFF
CDR3nt: TGTGCCAGCAGTTGGGGACAGGGCCGTGAAAAACTGTTTTTT

d_gene: .
j_gene: TRBJ1-6
v_gene: TRBV12-3/TRBV12-4
abundance: once
CDR3aa: CASSQSGGPLHF
CDR3nt: TGTGCCAGCAGTCAATCCGGGGGCCCCCTCCACTTT

d_gene: .
j_gene: TRBJ1-5
v_gene: TRBV19
abundance: once
CDR3aa: CASSTVVGGGQPQHF
CDR3nt: TGTGCCAGTAGTACGGTGGTAGGGGGGGGGCAGCCCCAGCATTTT

d_gene: .
j_gene: TRBJ1-2
v_gene: TRBV6-6
abundance: .
CDR3aa: CASSHEGPANYGYTF
CDR3nt: TGTGCCAGCAGCCACGAGGGGCCCGCTAACTATGGCTACACCTTC

d_gene: TRBD1
j_gene: TRBJ2-1
v_gene: TRBV20-1
abundance: once
CDR3aa: CSASPARGSNEQFF
CDR3nt: TGCAGTGCTAGTCCGGCCAGGGGGTCCAATGAGCAATTCTTC

d_gene: TRBD2
j_gene: TRBJ2-1
v_gene: TRBV5-1
abundance: .
CDR3aa: CASSLVVAGDPYNEQFF
CDR3nt: TGCGCCAGCAGCTTGGTTGTAGCGGGGGATCCCTACAATGAGCAGTTCTTC

d_gene: .
j_gene: TRBJ2-1
v_gene: TRBV5-6
abundance: .
CDR3aa: CASSSGAPRGNEQFF
CDR3nt: TGTGCCAGCAGCTCTGGGGCACCGAGGGGGAATGAGCAGTTCTTC

d_gene: .
j_gene: TRBJ2-7
v_gene: TRBV11-2
abundance: .
CDR3aa: CASTSGKYEQYF
CDR3nt: TGTGCCAGCACGTCAGGGAAGTACGAGCAGTACTTC

d_gene: .
j_gene: TRBJ2-5
v_gene: TRBV5-1
abundance: .
CDR3aa: CASSLASGQGETQYF
CDR3nt: TGCGCCAGCAGCTTGGCCTCGGGCCAGGGGGAGACCCAGTACTTC

d_gene: .
j_gene: TRBJ1-1
v_gene: TRBV18
abundance: .
CDR3aa: CASSLEVSNTEAFF
CDR3nt: TGTGCCAGCTCCCTCGAGGTGTCGAACACTGAAGCTTTCTTT

d_gene: .
j_gene: TRBJ2-1
v_gene: TRBV20-1
abundance: .
CDR3aa: CSAPAGVEQFF
CDR3nt: TGCAGTGCTCCCGCCGGCGTTGAGCAGTTCTTC

d_gene: .
j_gene: TRBJ1-1
v_gene: TRBV5-5
abundance: .
CDR3aa: CASSLRQGLNTEAFF
CDR3nt: TGTGCCAGCAGCTTGAGGCAGGGATTGAACACTGAAGCTTTCTTT

d_gene: TRBD2
j_gene: TRBJ2-1
v_gene: TRBV7-8
abundance: .
CDR3aa: CASSLVDLGSGGNEQFF
CDR3nt: TGTGCCAGCAGCTTAGTGGATCTTGGGTCGGGGGGTAATGAGCAGTTCTTC

d_gene: .
j_gene: TRBJ2-3
v_gene: TRBV6-6
abundance: .
CDR3aa: CAGSLQGTDTQYF
CDR3nt: TGTGCCGGGTCCCTCCAAGGCACAGATACGCAGTATTTT

d_gene: .
j_gene: TRBJ1-1
v_gene: TRBV5-6
abundance: .
CDR3aa: CASSRTSLEAFF
CDR3nt: TGTGCCAGCAGCAGGACGTCGCTTGAAGCTTTCTTT

d_gene: .
j_gene: TRBJ2-5
v_gene: TRBV4-3
abundance: once
CDR3aa: CANPETGLQETQYF
CDR3nt: TGCGCCAACCCAGAAACAGGGCTGCAAGAGACCCAGTACTTC

d_gene: TRBD1
j_gene: TRBJ2-1
v_gene: TRBV19
abundance: .
CDR3aa: CASSGQGARPTEQFF
CDR3nt: TGTGCCAGTAGTGGGCAGGGGGCTCGGCCGACCGAGCAGTTCTTC

d_gene: .
j_gene: TRBJ1-5
v_gene: TRBV2
abundance: .
CDR3aa: CASSAVSWNQPQHF
CDR3nt: TGTGCCAGCAGTGCTGTCAGTTGGAATCAGCCCCAGCATTTT

d_gene: .
j_gene: TRBJ1-1
v_gene: TRBV11-3
abundance: .
CDR3aa: CASSLSSRVAGTEAFF
CDR3nt: TGTGCCAGCAGCTTGTCCTCGAGGGTCGCGGGGACTGAAGCTTTCTTT

d_gene: .
j_gene: TRBJ1-2
v_gene: TRBV30
abundance: .
CDR3aa: CAWSEQANYGYTF
CDR3nt: TGTGCCTGGAGTGAGCAGGCTAACTATGGCTACACCTTC

d_gene: TRBD1
j_gene: TRBJ2-5
v_gene: TRBV12-3/TRBV12-4
abundance: once
CDR3aa: CASRRQGQETQYF
CDR3nt: TGTGCCTCCAGACGACAGGGGCAAGAGACCCAGTACTTC

d_gene: .
j_gene: TRBJ2-7
v_gene: TRBV14
abundance: .
CDR3aa: CASSQTGTVTYEQYF
CDR3nt: TGTGCCAGCAGCCAAACCGGGACGGTGACCTACGAGCAGTACTTC

d_gene: TRBD2
j_gene: TRBJ2-7
v_gene: TRBV7-9
abundance: few
CDR3aa: CASSLGGAGGEQYF
CDR3nt: TGTGCCAGCAGCTTAGGGGGGGCGGGAGGCGAGCAGTACTTC

d_gene: .
j_gene: TRBJ2-5
v_gene: TRBV28
abundance: once
CDR3aa: CASSQLSGGGGFKTQYF
CDR3nt: TGTGCCAGCAGCCAATTATCCGGCGGGGGCGGCTTTAAGACCCAGTACTTC

d_gene: .
j_gene: TRBJ1-5
v_gene: TRBV5-5
abundance: .
CDR3aa: CASSPGQNSNQPQHF
CDR3nt: TGTGCCAGCAGCCCCGGACAGAATAGCAATCAGCCCCAGCATTTT